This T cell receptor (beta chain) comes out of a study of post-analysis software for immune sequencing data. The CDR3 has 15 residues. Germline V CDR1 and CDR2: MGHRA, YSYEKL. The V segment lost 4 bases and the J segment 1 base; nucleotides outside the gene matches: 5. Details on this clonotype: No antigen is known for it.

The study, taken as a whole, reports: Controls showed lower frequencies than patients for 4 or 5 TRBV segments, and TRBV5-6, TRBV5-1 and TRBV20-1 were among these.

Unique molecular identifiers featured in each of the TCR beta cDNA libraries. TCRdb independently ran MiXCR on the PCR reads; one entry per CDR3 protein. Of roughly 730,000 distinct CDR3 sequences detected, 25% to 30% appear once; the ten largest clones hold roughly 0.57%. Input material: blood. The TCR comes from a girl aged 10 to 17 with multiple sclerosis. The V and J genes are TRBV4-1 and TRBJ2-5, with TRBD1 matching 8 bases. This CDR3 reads CASSPGQGPQETQYF. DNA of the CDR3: TGCGCCAGCAGCCCCGGACAGGGTCCCCAAGAGACCCAGTACTTC.